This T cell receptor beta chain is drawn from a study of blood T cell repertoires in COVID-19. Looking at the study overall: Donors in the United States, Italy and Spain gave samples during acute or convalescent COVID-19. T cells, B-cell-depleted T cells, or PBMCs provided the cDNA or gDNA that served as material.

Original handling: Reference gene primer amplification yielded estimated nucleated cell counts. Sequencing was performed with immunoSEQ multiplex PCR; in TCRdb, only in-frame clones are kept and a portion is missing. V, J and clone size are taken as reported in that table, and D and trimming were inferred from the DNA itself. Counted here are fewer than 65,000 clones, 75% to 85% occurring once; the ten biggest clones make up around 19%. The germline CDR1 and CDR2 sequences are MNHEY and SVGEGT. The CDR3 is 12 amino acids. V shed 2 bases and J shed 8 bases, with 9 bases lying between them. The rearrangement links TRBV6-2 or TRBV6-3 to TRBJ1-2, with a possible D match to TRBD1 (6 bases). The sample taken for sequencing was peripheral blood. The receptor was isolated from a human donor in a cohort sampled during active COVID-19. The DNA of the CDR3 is TGTGCCAGCAGTTACCCGACAGGCGGCTACACCTTC. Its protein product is CASSYPTGGYTF.